The rows below give T cell receptor beta chains drawn from one sample of a study of blood T cell repertoires in COVID-19. Some clones are missing from TCRdb's copy, which holds only in-frame ones; the method was immunoSEQ multiplex PCR. The table records about 87,000 clones, 75% of them present only once. The sequenced sample was peripheral blood. Receptor source: a woman aged 45-65 years with acute or convalescent COVID-19. CDR3s include the opening cysteine and the closing phenylalanine or tryptophan. The D gene is left open where the match is weak. Clone size, where shown, is once, few, many, or a class for clones that have expanded.

TGCGCCAGCAGCCAACTAGACAGTAACACCGGGGAGCTGTTTTTT	CASSQLDSNTGELFF	NA	TRBV4-1	TRBJ2-2	NA
TGTGCCAGCTCACCACCGGCCGGGTCCGGAAACACCATATATTTT	CASSPPAGSGNTIYF	NA	TRBV18	TRBJ1-3	NA
TGTGCCAGCAGCTCACAGCCGGGAGCACCCCTCCACTTT	CASSSQPGAPLHF	NA	TRBV9	TRBJ1-6	few
TGTGCCAGCAGTTACTCGACGGGGGGGGCCGAGACCCAGTACTTC	CASSYSTGGAETQYF	TRBD2	TRBV6-2/TRBV6-3	TRBJ2-5	NA
TGTGCCAGCAGCTTACTGACAGGGAAGCCCTACGAGCAGTACTTC	CASSLLTGKPYEQYF	TRBD1	TRBV7-2	TRBJ2-7	NA
TGTGCCAGCAGCTTGGAAGGTCCTAGGAATGAGCAGTTCTTC	CASSLEGPRNEQFF	NA	TRBV5-6	TRBJ2-1	NA
TGTGCCACCAGCAGAGATGCCCTACAAGAGACCCAGTACTTC	CATSRDALQETQYF	NA	TRBV15	TRBJ2-5	once
TGTGCCAGCAGCCAATCCAGGGAACAGCCCCAGCATTTT	CASSQSREQPQHF	NA	TRBV3-1/TRBV3-2	TRBJ1-5	once
TGTGCCAGTAACCCCAGGGGGCGGGGGAACACTGAAGCTTTCTTT	CASNPRGRGNTEAFF	TRBD1	TRBV19	TRBJ1-1	NA
TGTGCCAGCAGTTCCGGACTCGGGGGGACCCAGTACTTC	CASSSGLGGTQYF	NA	TRBV6-5	TRBJ2-5	NA
TGCGCCAGCAGCCAAGATGGGTCAGGGATCTATGGCTACACCTTC	CASSQDGSGIYGYTF	NA	TRBV4-1	TRBJ1-2	NA
TGTGCCAGCAGTTGGGGGCGGAATAATTCACCCCTCCACTTT	CASSWGRNNSPLHF	NA	TRBV28	TRBJ1-6	NA
TGTGCCAGCAGCACCGGACTAGCGGCCCAAGGGGGGCAGTATTTT	CASSTGLAAQGGQYF	TRBD2	TRBV27	TRBJ2-3	NA
TGTGCCAGTAGTCTAGGGACAGCGGGCAATCAGCCCCAGCATTTT	CASSLGTAGNQPQHF	TRBD1	TRBV19	TRBJ1-5	NA
TGTGCCAGCAGTTGGAGGGGCCAGGGCCTATACAATGAGCAGTTCTTC	CASSWRGQGLYNEQFF	NA	TRBV6-2/TRBV6-3	TRBJ2-1	NA
TGTGCCAGCAGCCAAGATCTGCGGGGAAGGCACACCTTC	CASSQDLRGRHTF	NA	TRBV14	TRBJ1-2	NA
TGTGCCAGCAGCCTACCAGGGGCCGGGACCACCGGAGCTTTCTTT	CASSLPGAGTTGAFF	NA	TRBV28	TRBJ1-1	NA
TGTGCCAGCACCCTGATGGGGGGCACTGAAGCTTTCTTT	CASTLMGGTEAFF	NA	TRBV12-3/TRBV12-4	TRBJ1-1	NA
TGCGCCAGCAGCCCCCGACAGGGGACCATATTGAACACTGAAGCTTTCTTT	CASSPRQGTILNTEAFF	TRBD1	TRBV5-1	TRBJ1-1	NA
TGTGCCACCCAGGGGTCCAATCAGCCCCAGCATTTT	CATQGSNQPQHF	NA	TRBV28	TRBJ1-5	few
TGTGCCAGCAGCGGCACAGGGACTTCACCCCTCCACTTT	CASSGTGTSPLHF	NA	TRBV9	TRBJ1-6	few
TGTGCCAGCACCTCGCGGGGGGAGTACATTCAGTACTTC	CASTSRGEYIQYF	TRBD2	TRBV18	TRBJ2-4	few
TGTGCCAGCAGCCTACAGGGGTCTGCCTACGAGCAGTACTTC	CASSLQGSAYEQYF	TRBD1	TRBV7-9	TRBJ2-7	NA
TGTGCCAGCAGTGGACAGGGGTTTGAGAATCAGCCCCAGCATTTT	CASSGQGFENQPQHF	TRBD1	TRBV2	TRBJ1-5	NA
TGTGCCAGCAGTTGGACAGGGCAAGAGACCCAGTACTTC	CASSWTGQETQYF	TRBD1	TRBV28	TRBJ2-5	NA
TGTGCCAGCAGTGGGACAGAGAATTCTGAAGCTTTCTTT	CASSGTENSEAFF	TRBD1	TRBV12-3/TRBV12-4	TRBJ1-1	NA
TGTGCCAGCAGCTTAGACACAGTCCTCTACGAGCAGTACTTC	CASSLDTVLYEQYF	NA	TRBV7-9	TRBJ2-7	NA
TGTGCCAGCACCTCCGGAGCCCGGGTGGAGTATAATGAAAAACTGTTTTTT	CASTSGARVEYNEKLFF	NA	TRBV2	TRBJ1-4	NA
TGTGCCAGCAGTCTCCGACTAGCGCAGTACAATGAGCAGTTCTTC	CASSLRLAQYNEQFF	TRBD2	TRBV7-3	TRBJ2-1	NA
TGCGCCAGCAGCCACGACCAACAGGGACGTACGCAGTATTTT	CASSHDQQGRTQYF	NA	TRBV4-3	TRBJ2-3	NA
TGTGCCAGCAGTTACTCTAGCCCCACCGGGGAGCTGTTTTTT	CASSYSSPTGELFF	NA	TRBV6-2/TRBV6-3	TRBJ2-2	NA
TGTGCCAGCACCCATGGAACAGACACGGGAGACTATGGCTACACCTTC	CASTHGTDTGDYGYTF	NA	TRBV28	TRBJ1-2	NA
TGCGCCAGCAGCTTGGACAGGATCTCCTACGAGCAGTACTTC	CASSLDRISYEQYF	NA	TRBV5-1	TRBJ2-7	NA
TGTGCCAGCAGCTTCTCCTTTAACACTGAAGCTTTCTTT	CASSFSFNTEAFF	NA	TRBV11-3	TRBJ1-1	NA
TGTGCCAGCAGCCCCAGGGGGACGAACACCGGGGAGCTGTTTTTT	CASSPRGTNTGELFF	TRBD1	TRBV9	TRBJ2-2	NA
TGTGCCAGCAGCTCCTTCCCGGACAGGGGGTCGGGTGTCGGGGAGCTGTTTTTT	CASSSFPDRGSGVGELFF	TRBD1	TRBV7-3	TRBJ2-2	NA
TGCAGTGCATACCGGGTCGGGGAGCAGTACTTC	CSAYRVGEQYF	NA	TRBV20-1	TRBJ2-7	NA
TGTGCCAGCAGTCCGCGGACAGGGGGCGCAGTTGGGGCCAACGTCCTGACTTTC	CASSPRTGGAVGANVLTF	TRBD1	TRBV6-6	TRBJ2-6	NA
TGTGCCAGCAGTTACCGGACAGGCTGGGCTGAAGCTTTCTTT	CASSYRTGWAEAFF	TRBD1	TRBV27	TRBJ1-1	NA
TGTGCCAGCAGTTACTCTCCAGGGGGTGGCTATGGCTACACCTTC	CASSYSPGGGYGYTF	TRBD1	TRBV6-5	TRBJ1-2	NA
TGTGCCAGCAGCTTGGGGACAGGGGCCTACGAGCAGTACTTC	CASSLGTGAYEQYF	TRBD1	TRBV5-6	TRBJ2-7	NA
TGTGCCAGCACCTCGGCGGGGGCAGCGATTGGGGGCTACACCTTC	CASTSAGAAIGGYTF	NA	TRBV6-5	TRBJ1-2	NA
TGTGCCAGCAGTTTATATTTCAGGGCTCCGGGCGCGGGGACTGAAGCTTTCTTT	CASSLYFRAPGAGTEAFF	NA	TRBV27	TRBJ1-1	NA
TGTGCCAGCAGCGTAAGGCAGGGAACTCACAATGAGCAGTTCTTC	CASSVRQGTHNEQFF	NA	TRBV9	TRBJ2-1	once
TGTGCCAGCAGCCTACAGGGGAACACTGAAGCTTTCTTT	CASSLQGNTEAFF	NA	TRBV6-6	TRBJ1-1	NA
TGTGCCACCAGTGAGTCTGGGGGCGGGGGGACCTACAATGAGCAGTTCTTC	CATSESGGGGTYNEQFF	TRBD2	TRBV24-1	TRBJ2-1	NA
TGTGCCAGCAGCCAAGAAGGGGGACTAAGCAATCAGCCCCAGCATTTT	CASSQEGGLSNQPQHF	NA	TRBV4-2	TRBJ1-5	NA
TGTGCCAGCAGCGACGGGGGGCCGCCCAAGGAAGGCTACACCTTC	CASSDGGPPKEGYTF	NA	TRBV5-4	TRBJ1-2	NA
TGTGCCAGCAGCAAACAGGGGTTTGAGCAGTTCTTC	CASSKQGFEQFF	TRBD1	TRBV12-3/TRBV12-4	TRBJ2-1	once
TGTGCCAGCAGCTTCCGAACAGGGGGCGTAAGGGCGAATGAAAAACTGTTTTTT	CASSFRTGGVRANEKLFF	TRBD1	TRBV5-6	TRBJ1-4	few
TGTGCCAGTAGTATTCTGGACACCCGCACCGGGGAGCTGTTTTTT	CASSILDTRTGELFF	NA	TRBV19	TRBJ2-2	once
TGTGCCAGCTCACCCCTACAGGGGGGCAATTCACCCCTCCACTTT	CASSPLQGGNSPLHF	TRBD1	TRBV18	TRBJ1-6	NA
TGTGCCAGCAGTTTGACGGCGGAGAACACTGAAGCTTTCTTT	CASSLTAENTEAFF	NA	TRBV27	TRBJ1-1	once
TGTGCCAGCAGCTTAGCCACAGGGACCTACTACGAGCAGTACTTC	CASSLATGTYYEQYF	NA	TRBV7-2	TRBJ2-7	NA
TGTGCCAGCAGCGCACAGGGGTTAAACTATGGCTACACCTTC	CASSAQGLNYGYTF	TRBD1	TRBV7-9	TRBJ1-2	NA